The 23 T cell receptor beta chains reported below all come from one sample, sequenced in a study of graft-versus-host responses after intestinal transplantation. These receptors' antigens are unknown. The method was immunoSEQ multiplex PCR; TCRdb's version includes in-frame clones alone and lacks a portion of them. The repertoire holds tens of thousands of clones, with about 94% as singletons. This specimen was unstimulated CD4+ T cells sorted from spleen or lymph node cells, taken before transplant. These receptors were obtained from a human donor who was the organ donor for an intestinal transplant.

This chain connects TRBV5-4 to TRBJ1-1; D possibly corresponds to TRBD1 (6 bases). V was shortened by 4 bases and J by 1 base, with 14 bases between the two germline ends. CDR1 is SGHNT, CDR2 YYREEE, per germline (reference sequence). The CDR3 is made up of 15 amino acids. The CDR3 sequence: CASSARGGENTEAFF. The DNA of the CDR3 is TGTGCCAGCAGCGCACGAGGGGGAGAGAACACTGAAGCTTTCTTT.

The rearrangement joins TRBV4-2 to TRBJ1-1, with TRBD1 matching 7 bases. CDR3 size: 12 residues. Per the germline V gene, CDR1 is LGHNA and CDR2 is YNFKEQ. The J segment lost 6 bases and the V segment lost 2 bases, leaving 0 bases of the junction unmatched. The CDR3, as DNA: TGTGCCAGCAGCCAACAGGGGGCTGAAGCTTTCTTT. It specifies CASSQQGAEAFF.

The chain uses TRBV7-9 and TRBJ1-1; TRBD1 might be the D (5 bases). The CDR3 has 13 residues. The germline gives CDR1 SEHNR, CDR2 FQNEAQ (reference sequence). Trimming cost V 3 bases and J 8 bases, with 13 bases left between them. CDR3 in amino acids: CASSFSGNSEAFF. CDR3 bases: TGTGCCAGCAGCTTCTCAGGGAACTCGGAAGCTTTCTTT.

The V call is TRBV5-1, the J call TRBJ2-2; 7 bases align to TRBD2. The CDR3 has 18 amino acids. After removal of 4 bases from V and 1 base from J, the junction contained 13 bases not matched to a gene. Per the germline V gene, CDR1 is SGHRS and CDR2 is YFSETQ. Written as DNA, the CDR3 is TGCGCCAGCAGCCCGGCGGGAGCGGGGACTATGAACACCGGGGAGCTGTTTTTT. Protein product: CASSPAGAGTMNTGELFF.

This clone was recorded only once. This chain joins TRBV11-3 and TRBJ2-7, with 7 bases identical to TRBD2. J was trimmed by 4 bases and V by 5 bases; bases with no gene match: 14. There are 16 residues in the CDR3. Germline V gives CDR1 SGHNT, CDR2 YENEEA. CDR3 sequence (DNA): TGTGCCAGCAGCCCGCCGGGGCAGCGGGGCATGTACGAGCAGTACTTC. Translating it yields CASSPPGQRGMYEQYF.

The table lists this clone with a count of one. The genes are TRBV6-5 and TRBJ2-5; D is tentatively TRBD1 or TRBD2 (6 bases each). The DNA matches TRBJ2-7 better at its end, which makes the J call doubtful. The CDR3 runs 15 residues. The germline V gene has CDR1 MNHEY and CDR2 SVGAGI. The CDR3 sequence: CASSYSGASSYEQYF. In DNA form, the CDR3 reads TGTGCCAGCAGTTATTCGGGGGCTAGTTCCTACGAGCAGTACTTC.

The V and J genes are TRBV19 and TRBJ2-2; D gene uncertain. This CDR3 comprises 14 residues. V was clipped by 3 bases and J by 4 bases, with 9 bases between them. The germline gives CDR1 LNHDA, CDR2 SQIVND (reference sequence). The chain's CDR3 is CASSIGGTTGELFF. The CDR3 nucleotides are TGTGCCAGTAGTATTGGCGGAACCACCGGGGAGCTGTTTTTT. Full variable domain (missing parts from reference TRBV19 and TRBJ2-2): DGGITQSPKYLFRKEGQNVTLSCEQNLNHDAMYWYRQDPGQGLRLIYYSQIVNDFQKGDIAEGYSVSREKKESFPLTVTSAQKNPTAFYLCASSIGGTTGELFFGEGSRLTVL.

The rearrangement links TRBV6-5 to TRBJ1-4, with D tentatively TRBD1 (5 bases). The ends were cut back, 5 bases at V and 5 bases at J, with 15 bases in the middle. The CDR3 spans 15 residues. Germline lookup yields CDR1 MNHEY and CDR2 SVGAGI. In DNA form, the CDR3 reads TGTGCCAGCAGTCCCCCAGGAGGGGTCAATGAAAAACTGTTTTTT. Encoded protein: CASSPPGGVNEKLFF.

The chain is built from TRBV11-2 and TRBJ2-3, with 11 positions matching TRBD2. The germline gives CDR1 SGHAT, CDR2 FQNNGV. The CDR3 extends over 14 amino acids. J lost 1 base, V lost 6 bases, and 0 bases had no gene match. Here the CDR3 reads CASRLAGGTDTQYF. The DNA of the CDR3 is TGTGCCAGCAGACTAGCGGGGGGCACAGATACGCAGTATTTT. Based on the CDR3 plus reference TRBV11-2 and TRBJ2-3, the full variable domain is EAGVAQSPRYKIIEKRQSVAFWCNPISGHATLYWYQQILGQGPKLLIQFQNNGVVDDSQLPKDRFSAERLKGVDSTLKIQPAKLEDSAVYLCASRLAGGTDTQYFGPGTRLTVL.

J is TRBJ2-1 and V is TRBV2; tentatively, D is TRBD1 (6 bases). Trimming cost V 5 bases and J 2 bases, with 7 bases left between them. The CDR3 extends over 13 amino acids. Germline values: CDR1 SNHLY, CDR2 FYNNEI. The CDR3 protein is CASSRDTYNEQFF. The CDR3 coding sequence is TGTGCCAGCAGTCGGGACACCTACAATGAGCAGTTCTTC.

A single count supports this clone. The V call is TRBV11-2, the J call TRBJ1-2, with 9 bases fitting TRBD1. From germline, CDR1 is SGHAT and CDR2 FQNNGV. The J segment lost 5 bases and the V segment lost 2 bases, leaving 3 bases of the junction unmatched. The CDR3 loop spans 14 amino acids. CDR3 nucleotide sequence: TGTGCCAGCAGCTTAAGGGACAGGGCATATGGCTACACCTTC. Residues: CASSLRDRAYGYTF.

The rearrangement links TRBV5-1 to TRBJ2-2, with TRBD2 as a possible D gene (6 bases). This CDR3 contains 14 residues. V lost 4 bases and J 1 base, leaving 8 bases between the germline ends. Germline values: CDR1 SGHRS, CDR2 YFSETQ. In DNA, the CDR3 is TGCGCCAGCAGCCCGGGACTGAACACCGGGGAGCTGTTTTTT. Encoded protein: CASSPGLNTGELFF.

The CDR3 loop is CASSKRARGGQETQYF. CDR3 nucleotide sequence: TGTGCCAGTAGTAAACGGGCGCGGGGGGGCCAAGAGACCCAGTACTTC. The gene calls are TRBV19 and TRBJ2-5, with 9 nucleotides matching TRBD2. The CDR3 is 16 amino acids. The V gene end was trimmed by 4 bases and the J gene end by 1 base; junction bases not matched to a gene: 7. The germline V gene encodes CDR1 LNHDA and CDR2 SQIVND (reference sequence).

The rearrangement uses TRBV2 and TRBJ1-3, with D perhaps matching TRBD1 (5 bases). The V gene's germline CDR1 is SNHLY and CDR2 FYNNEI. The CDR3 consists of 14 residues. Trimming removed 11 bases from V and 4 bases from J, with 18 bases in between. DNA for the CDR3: TGTGCCGATAGTCTTGGGGGATCCGGAAACACCATATATTTT. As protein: CADSLGGSGNTIYF. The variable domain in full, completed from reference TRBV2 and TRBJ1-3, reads EPEVTQTPSHQVTQMGQEVILRCVPISNHLYFYWYRQILGQKVEFLVSFYNNEISEKSEIFDDQFSVERPDGSNFTLKIRSTKLEDSAMYFCADSLGGSGNTIYFGEGSWLTVV.

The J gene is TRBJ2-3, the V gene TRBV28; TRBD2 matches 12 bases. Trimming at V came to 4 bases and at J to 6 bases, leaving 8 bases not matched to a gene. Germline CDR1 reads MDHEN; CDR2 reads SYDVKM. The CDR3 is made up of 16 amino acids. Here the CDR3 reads CASSYRLAGARDTQYF. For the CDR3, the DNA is TGTGCCAGCAGTTACAGACTAGCGGGGGCCCGGGATACGCAGTATTTT.

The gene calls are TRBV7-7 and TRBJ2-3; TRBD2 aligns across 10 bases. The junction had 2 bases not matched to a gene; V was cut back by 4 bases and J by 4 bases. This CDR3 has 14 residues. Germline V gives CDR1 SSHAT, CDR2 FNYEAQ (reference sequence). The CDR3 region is CASSSSGGSDTQYF. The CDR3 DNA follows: TGTGCCAGCAGCTCTAGCGGGGGTTCAGATACGCAGTATTTT.

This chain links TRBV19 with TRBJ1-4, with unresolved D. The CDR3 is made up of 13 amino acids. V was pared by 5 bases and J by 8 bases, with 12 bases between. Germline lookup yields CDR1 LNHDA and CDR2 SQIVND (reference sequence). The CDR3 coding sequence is TGTGCCAGTAGTTTCGGCCTTAGGGAAAAACTGTTTTTT. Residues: CASSFGLREKLFF.

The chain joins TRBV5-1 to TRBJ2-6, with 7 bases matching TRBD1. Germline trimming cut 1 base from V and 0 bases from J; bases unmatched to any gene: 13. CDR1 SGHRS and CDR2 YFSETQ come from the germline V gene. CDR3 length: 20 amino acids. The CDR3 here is CASSLSIHGTDPSGANVLTF. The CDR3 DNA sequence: TGCGCCAGCAGCTTGTCGATCCACGGGACAGACCCCTCTGGGGCCAACGTCCTGACTTTC.

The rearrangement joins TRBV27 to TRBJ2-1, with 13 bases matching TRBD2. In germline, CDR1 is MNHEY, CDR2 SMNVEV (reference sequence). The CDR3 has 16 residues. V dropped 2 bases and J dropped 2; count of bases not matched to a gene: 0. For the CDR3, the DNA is TGTGCCAGCAGTTTAACTAGCGGGGGGGCCTACAATGAGCAGTTCTTC. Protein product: CASSLTSGGAYNEQFF.

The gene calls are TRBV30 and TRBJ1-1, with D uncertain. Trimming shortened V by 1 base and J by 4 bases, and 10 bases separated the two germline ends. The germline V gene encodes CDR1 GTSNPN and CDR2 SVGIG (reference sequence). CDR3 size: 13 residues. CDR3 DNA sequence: TGTGCCTGGAGTGATGGCCGGAGCACTGAAGCTTTCTTT. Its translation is CAWSDGRSTEAFF.

The CDR3 sequence is CASRSGGSAFF. DNA of the CDR3: TGTGCCAGCCGGTCGGGGGGATCCGCTTTCTTT. V and J are TRBV9 and TRBJ1-1; perhaps TRBD1 as D (5 bases). The germline V gene has CDR1 SGDLS and CDR2 YYNGEE. The ends were cut back, 7 bases at V and 11 bases at J, with 15 bases in the middle. CDR3 length equals 11 residues.

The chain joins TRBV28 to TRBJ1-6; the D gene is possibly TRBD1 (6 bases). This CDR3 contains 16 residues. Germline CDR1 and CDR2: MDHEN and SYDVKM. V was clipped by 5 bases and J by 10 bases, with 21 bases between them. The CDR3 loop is CASSAYGQRSYSPLHF. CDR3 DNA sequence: TGTGCCAGCAGTGCATACGGACAGCGTTCATACTCACCCCTCCACTTT.

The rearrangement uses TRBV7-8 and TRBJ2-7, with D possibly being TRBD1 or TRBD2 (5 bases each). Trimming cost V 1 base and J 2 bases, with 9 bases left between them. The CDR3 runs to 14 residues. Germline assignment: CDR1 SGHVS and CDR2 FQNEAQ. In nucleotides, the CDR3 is TGTGCCAGCAGCTTAGGGGGGAAACCCTACGAGCAGTACTTC. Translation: CASSLGGKPYEQYF. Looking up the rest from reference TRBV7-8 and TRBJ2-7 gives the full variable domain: GAGVSQSPRYKVAKRGQDVALRCDPISGHVSLFWYQQALGQGPEFLTYFQNEAQLDKSGLPSDRFFAERPEGSVSTLKIQRTQQEDSAVYLCASSLGGKPYEQYFGPGTRLTVT.